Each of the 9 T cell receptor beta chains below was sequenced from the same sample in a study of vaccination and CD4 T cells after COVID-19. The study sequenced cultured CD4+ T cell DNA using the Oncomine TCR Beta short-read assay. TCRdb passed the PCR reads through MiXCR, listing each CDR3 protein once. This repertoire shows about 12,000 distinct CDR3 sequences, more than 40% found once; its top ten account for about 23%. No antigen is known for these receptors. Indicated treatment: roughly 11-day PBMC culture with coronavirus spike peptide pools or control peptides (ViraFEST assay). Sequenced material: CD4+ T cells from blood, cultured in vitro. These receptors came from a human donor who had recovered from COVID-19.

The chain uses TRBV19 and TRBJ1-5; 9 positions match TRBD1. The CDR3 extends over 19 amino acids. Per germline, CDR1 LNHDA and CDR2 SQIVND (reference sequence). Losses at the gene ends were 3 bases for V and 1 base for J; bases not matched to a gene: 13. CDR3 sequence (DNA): TGTGCCAGTAGTATCCCTTCTCGGACAGGGGATAACAGCAATCAGCCCCAGCATTTT. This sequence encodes CASSIPSRTGDNSNQPQHF.

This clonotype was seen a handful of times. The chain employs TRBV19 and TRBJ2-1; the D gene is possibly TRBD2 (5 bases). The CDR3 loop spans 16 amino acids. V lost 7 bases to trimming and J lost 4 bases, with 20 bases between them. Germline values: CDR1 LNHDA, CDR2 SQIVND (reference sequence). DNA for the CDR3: TGTGCCAGTACCCCGGGTCGACGGGAAGTGTACAATGAGCAGTTCTTC. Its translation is CASTPGRREVYNEQFF.

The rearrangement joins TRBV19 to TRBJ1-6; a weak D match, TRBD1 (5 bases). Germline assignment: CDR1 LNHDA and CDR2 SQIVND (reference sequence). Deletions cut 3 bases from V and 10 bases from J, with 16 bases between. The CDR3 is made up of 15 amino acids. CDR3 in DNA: TGTGCCAGTAGTATGGGACGGGGAACAGAGTCACCCCTCCACTTT. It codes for CASSMGRGTESPLHF.

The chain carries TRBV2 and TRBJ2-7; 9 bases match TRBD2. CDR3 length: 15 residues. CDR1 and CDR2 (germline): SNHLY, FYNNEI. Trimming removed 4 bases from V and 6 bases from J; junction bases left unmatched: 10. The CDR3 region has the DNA TGTGCCAGCAGTGGACAGCGGGGGGTACCTGGCGAGCAGTACTTC. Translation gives CASSGQRGVPGEQYF.

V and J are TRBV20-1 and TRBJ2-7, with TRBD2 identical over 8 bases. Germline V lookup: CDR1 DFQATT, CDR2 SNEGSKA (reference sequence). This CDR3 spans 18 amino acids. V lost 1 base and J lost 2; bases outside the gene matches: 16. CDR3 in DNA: TGCAGTGCTAGAGCTTTTGTGCTAGCGGGTAATCAGCCCTACGAGCAGTACTTC. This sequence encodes CSARAFVLAGNQPYEQYF.

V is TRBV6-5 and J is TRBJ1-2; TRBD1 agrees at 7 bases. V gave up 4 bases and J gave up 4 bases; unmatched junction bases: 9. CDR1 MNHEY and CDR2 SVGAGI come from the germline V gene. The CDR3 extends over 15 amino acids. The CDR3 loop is CASSFGQDSGYGYTF. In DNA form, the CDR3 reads TGTGCCAGCAGTTTCGGACAGGACAGCGGCTATGGCTACACCTTC.

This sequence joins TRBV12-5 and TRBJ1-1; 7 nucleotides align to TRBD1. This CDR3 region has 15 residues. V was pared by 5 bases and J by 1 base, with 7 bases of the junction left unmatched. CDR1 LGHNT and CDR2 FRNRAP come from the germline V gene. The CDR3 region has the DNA TGTGCTAGTGGTCGTTCGACAGGGCAGAACACTGAAGCTTTCTTT. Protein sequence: CASGRSTGQNTEAFF.

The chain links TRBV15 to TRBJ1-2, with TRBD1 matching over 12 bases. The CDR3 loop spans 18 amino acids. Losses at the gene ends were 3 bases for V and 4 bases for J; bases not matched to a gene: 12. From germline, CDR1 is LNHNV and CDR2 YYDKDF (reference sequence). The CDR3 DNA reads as TGTGCCACCAGCAGTAAGAAGTCCGGGACAGGGGGCATCTATGGCTACACCTTC. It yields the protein CATSSKKSGTGGIYGYTF.

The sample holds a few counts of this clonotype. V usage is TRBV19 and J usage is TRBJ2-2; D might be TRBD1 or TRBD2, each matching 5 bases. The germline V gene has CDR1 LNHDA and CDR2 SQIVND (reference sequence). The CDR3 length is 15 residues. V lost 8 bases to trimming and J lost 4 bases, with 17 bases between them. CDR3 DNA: TGTGCCAGTCGTTGGGGCGGGCCGGGCACCGGGGAGCTGTTTTTT. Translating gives CASRWGGPGTGELFF. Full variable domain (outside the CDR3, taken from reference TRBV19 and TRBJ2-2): DGGITQSPKYLFRKEGQNVTLSCEQNLNHDAMYWYRQDPGQGLRLIYYSQIVNDFQKGDIAEGYSVSREKKESFPLTVTSAQKNPTAFYLCASRWGGPGTGELFFGEGSRLTVL.